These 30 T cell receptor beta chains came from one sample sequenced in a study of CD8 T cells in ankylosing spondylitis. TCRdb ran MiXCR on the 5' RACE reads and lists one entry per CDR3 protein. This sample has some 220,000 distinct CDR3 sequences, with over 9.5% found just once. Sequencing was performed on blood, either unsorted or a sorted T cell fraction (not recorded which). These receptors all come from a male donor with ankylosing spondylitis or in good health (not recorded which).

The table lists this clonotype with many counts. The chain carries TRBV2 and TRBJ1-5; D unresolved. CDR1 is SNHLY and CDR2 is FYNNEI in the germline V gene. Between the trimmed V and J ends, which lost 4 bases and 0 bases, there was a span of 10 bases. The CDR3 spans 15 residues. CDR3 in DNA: TGTGCCAGCAGTGTCGGCACCTATAGCAATCAGCCCCAGCATTTT. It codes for CASSVGTYSNQPQHF.

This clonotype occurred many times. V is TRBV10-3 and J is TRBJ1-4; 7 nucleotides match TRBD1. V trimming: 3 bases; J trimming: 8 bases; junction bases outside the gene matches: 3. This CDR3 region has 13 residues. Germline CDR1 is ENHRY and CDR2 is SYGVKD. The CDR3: CAISEGTEEKLFF. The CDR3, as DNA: TGTGCCATCAGTGAAGGGACAGAGGAAAAACTGTTTTTT.

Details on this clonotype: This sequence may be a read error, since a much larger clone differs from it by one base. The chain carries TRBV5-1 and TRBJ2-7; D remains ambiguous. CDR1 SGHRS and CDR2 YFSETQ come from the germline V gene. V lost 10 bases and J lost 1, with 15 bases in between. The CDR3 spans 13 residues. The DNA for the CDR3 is TGCGCCGGCTTCCCAGACGGATCCTACGAGCAGTACTTC. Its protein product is CAGFPDGSYEQYF.

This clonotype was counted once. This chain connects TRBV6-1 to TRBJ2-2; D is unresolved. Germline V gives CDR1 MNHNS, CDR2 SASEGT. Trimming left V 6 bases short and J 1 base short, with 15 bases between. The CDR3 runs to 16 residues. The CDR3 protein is CASSLAPRENTGELFF. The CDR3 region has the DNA TGTGCCAGCAGCCTCGCCCCCAGAGAGAACACCGGGGAGCTGTTTTTT.

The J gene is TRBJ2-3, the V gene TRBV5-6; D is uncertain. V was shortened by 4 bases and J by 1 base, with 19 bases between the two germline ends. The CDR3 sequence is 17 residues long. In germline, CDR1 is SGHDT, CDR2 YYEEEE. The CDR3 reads CASSPQLPPTGTDTQYF. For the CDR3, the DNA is TGTGCCAGCAGCCCTCAACTACCCCCAACGGGCACAGATACGCAGTATTTT.

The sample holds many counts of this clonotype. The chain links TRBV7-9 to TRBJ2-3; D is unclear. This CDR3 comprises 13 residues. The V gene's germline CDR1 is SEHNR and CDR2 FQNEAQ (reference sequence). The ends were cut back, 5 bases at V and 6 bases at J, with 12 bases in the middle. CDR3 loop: CASSPDLVDTQYF. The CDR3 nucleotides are TGTGCCAGCAGCCCTGACCTAGTGGATACGCAGTATTTT.

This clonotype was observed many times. The CDR3 spells CASSEGDRFAGNTIYF. Written as DNA, the CDR3 is TGTGCCAGCAGTGAAGGGGACAGGTTCGCTGGAAACACCATATATTTT. The chain combines TRBV6-1 with TRBJ1-3, with 8 bases matching TRBD1. The CDR3 runs 16 residues. Germline V lookup: CDR1 MNHNS, CDR2 SASEGT. With 1 base clipped from V and 2 bases from J, the junction kept 4 bases outside the gene matches.

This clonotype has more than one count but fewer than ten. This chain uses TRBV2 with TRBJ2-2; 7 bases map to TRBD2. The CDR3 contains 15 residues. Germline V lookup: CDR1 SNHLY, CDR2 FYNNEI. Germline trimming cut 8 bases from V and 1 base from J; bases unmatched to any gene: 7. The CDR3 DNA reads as TGTGCCAGCGTTGGTCGGGGGGAGAACACCGGGGAGCTGTTTTTT. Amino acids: CASVGRGENTGELFF.

In nucleotides, the CDR3 is TGTGCCAGCAGCCAAAGGGCGACCAGCCGGCCTGGAAACACCATATATTTT. It translates to CASSQRATSRPGNTIYF. This rearrangement joins TRBV7-2 to TRBJ1-3, with no clear D. Trimming took 5 bases from V and 2 from J, leaving 19 bases between them. The germline V gene encodes CDR1 SGHTA and CDR2 FQGNSA. The CDR3 sequence is 17 residues long.

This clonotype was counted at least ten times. CDR3 sequence: CATSVTGGLYEQYF. DNA for the CDR3: TGTGCCACCAGTGTGACAGGGGGCCTCTACGAGCAGTACTTC. The chain employs TRBV15 and TRBJ2-7, with TRBD1 matching over 10 bases. V was pared by 6 bases and J by 3 bases, with 5 bases of the junction left unmatched. The germline V gene has CDR1 LNHNV and CDR2 YYDKDF (reference sequence). The CDR3 has 14 amino acids.

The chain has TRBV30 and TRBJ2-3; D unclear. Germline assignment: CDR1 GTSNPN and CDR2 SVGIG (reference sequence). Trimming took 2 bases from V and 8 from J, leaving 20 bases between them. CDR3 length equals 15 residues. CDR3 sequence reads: CAWSLELRSVGTQYF. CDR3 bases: TGTGCCTGGAGTCTGGAGTTGCGGTCCGTCGGTACGCAGTATTTT.

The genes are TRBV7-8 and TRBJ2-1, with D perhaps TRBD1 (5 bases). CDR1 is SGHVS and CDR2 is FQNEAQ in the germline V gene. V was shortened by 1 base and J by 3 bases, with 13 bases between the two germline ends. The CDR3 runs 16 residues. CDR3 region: CASSLEGASDYNEQFF. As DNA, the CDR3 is TGTGCCAGCAGCTTAGAAGGGGCGTCAGACTACAATGAGCAGTTCTTC.

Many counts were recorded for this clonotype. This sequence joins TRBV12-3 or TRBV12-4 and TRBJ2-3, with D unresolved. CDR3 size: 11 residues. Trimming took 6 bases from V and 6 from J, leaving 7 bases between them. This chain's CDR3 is CASRVEDTQYF. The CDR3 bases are TGTGCCAGCAGGGTAGAGGATACGCAGTATTTT.

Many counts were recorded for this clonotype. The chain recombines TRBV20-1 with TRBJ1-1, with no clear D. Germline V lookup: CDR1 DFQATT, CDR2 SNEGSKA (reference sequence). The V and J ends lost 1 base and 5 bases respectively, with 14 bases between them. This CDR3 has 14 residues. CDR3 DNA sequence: TGCAGTGCTAGAGCCCGGCGCAGATTGACTGAAGCTTTCTTT. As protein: CSARARRRLTEAFF.

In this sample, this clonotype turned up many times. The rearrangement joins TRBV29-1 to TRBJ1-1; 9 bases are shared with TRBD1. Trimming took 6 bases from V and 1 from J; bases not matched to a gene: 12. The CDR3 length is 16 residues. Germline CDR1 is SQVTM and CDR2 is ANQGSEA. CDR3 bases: TGCAGCGTCCGAACCGGGACAGGGACTGGGAACACTGAAGCTTTCTTT. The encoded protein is CSVRTGTGTGNTEAFF. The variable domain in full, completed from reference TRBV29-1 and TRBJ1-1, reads SAVISQKPSRDICQRGTSLTIQCQVDSQVTMMFWYRQQPGQSLTLIATANQGSEATYESGFVIDKFPISRPNLTFSTLTVSNMSPEDSSIYLCSVRTGTGTGNTEAFFGQGTRLTVV.

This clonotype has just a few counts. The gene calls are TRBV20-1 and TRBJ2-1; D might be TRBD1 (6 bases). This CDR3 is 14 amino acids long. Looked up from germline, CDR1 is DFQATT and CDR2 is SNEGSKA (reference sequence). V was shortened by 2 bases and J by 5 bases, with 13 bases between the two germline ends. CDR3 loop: CSARNRVGHNEQFF. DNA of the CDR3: TGCAGTGCTAGAAACAGGGTCGGCCACAATGAGCAGTTCTTC.

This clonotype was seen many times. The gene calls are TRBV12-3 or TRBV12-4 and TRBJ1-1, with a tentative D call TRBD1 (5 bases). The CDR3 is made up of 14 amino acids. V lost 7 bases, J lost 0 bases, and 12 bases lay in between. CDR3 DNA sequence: TGTGCCAGCACCTTGGGAGGGGTGAACACTGAAGCTTTCTTT. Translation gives CASTLGGVNTEAFF.

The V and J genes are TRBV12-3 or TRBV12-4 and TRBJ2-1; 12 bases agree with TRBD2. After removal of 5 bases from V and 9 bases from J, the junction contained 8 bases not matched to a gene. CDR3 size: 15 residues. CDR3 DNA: TGTGCCAGCAGTCCCACTAGCGGGGGGCCGGGTGAGCAGTTCTTC. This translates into CASSPTSGGPGEQFF.

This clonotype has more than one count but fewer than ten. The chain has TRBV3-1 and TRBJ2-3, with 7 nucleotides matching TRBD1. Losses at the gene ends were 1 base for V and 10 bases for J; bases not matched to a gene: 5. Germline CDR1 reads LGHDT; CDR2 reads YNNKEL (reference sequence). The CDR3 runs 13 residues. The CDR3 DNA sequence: TGTGCCAGCAGCCAAGTAGCAGGGGGAGCGCAGTATTTT. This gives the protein CASSQVAGGAQYF.

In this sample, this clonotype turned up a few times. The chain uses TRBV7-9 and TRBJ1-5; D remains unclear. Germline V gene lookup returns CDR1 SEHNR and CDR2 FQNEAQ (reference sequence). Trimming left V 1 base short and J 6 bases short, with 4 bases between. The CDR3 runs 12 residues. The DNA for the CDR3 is TGTGCCAGCAGCTTAGGGAGTCAGCCCCAGCATTTT. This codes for CASSLGSQPQHF.

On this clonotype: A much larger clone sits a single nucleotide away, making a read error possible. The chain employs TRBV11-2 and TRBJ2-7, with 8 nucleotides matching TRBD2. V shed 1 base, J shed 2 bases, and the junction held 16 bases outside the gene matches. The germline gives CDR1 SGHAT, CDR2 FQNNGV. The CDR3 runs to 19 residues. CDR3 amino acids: CASSLVDSPTGTRPYEQYF. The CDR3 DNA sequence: TGTGCCAGCAGCTTAGTCGATTCTCCGACCGGGACTAGACCCTACGAGCAGTACTTC.

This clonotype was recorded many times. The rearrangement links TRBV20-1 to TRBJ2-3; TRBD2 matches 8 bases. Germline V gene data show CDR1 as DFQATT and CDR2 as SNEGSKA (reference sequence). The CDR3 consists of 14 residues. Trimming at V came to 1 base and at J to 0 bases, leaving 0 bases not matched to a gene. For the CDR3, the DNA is TGCAGTGCTAGAGCTAGCGGGAGCACAGATACGCAGTATTTT. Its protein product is CSARASGSTDTQYF.

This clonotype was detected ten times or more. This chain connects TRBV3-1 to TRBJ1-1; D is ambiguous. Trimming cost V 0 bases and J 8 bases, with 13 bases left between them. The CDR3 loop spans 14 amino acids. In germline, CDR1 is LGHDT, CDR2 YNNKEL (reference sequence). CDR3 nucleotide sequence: TGTGCCAGCAGCCAAGAGAGGAGGAGGCAGGAAGCTTTCTTT. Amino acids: CASSQERRRQEAFF.

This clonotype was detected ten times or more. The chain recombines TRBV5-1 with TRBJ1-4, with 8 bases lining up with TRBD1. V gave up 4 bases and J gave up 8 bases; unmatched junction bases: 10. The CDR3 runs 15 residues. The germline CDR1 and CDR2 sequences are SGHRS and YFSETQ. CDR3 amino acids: CASSNDRGEGEKLFF. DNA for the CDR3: TGCGCCAGCAGCAATGACAGGGGTGAAGGGGAAAAACTGTTTTTT.

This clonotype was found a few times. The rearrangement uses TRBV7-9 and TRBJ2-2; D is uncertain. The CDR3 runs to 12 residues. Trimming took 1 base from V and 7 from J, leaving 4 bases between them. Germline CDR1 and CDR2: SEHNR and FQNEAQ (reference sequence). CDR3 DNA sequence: TGTGCCAGCAGCTTAGACTACGGGGAGCTGTTTTTT. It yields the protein CASSLDYGELFF.

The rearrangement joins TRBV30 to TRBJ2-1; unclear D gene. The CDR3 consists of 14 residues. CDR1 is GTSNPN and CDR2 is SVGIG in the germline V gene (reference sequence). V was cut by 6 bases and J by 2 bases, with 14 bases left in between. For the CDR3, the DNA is TGTGCCTGCCTGGGTTCGAGCACCTACAATGAGCAGTTCTTC. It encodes CACLGSSTYNEQFF.

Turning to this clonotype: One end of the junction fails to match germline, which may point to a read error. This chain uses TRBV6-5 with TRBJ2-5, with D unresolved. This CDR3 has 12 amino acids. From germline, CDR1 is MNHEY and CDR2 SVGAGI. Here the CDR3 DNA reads TGTGCCAGCAGTGACTCTCTTGAGACCCAGTACTTC. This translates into CASSDSLETQYF.

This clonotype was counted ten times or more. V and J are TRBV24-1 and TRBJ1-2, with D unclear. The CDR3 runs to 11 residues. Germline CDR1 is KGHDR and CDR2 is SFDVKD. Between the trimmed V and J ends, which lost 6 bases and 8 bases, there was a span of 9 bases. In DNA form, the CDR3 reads TGTGCCACCAGTTCCGGGAGAGGCTACACCTTC. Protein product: CATSSGRGYTF.

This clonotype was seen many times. CDR3 sequence reads: CASTPITSFGDTEAFF. The CDR3 nucleotides read TGCGCCAGCACCCCCATCACGAGTTTTGGGGACACTGAAGCTTTCTTT. The rearrangement links TRBV4-1 to TRBJ1-1; D not certain. The CDR3 spans 16 residues. CDR1 is MGHRA, CDR2 YSYEKL, per germline. The germline V and J ends were trimmed by 7 bases and 3 bases, with 21 bases remaining between them.

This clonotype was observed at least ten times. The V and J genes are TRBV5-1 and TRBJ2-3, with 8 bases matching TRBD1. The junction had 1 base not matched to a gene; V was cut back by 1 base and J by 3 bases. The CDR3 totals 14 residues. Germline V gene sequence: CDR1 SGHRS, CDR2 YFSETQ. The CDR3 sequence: CASSLRTGTDTQYF. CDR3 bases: TGCGCCAGCAGCTTGAGGACAGGGACAGATACGCAGTATTTT.